The 31 T cell receptor beta chains below come from one sample, sequenced in a study of T cells in localized non-small cell lung cancer. TCRdb's table, derived via immunoSEQ multiplex PCR, lists solely in-frame clones and lacks some. The repertoire holds roughly 67,000 clones, about four fifths seen once, with roughly 13% in the top ten. The starting material was peripheral blood, obtained before any cancer treatment. These receptors all come from a female donor over 55 with stage I lung adenocarcinoma.

The chain uses TRBV5-1 and TRBJ2-3; 8 bases map to TRBD1. The germline V gene has CDR1 SGHRS and CDR2 YFSETQ. The CDR3 covers 15 residues. Losses at the gene ends were 6 bases for V and 0 bases for J; bases not matched to a gene: 6. The CDR3 is CASTQTGGSTDTQYF. DNA of the CDR3: TGCGCCAGCACACAAACAGGGGGAAGCACAGATACGCAGTATTTT.

The count of this clone is one. The chain uses TRBV29-1 and TRBJ2-3; D gene unclear. V lost 6 bases, J lost 4 bases, and 26 bases lay in between. The CDR3 contains 17 residues. Looked up from germline, CDR1 is SQVTM and CDR2 is ANQGSEA. The CDR3 DNA reads as TGCAGCGTAGATAAGCCCTTAGGCAGTAAGATGCCAGATACGCAGTATTTT. As protein: CSVDKPLGSKMPDTQYF.

J is TRBJ1-4 and V is TRBV7-8; 7 bases map to TRBD1. The CDR3 has 13 amino acids. The germline V gene encodes CDR1 SGHVS and CDR2 FQNEAQ. The ends lost 5 bases at V and 7 bases at J; junction bases unmatched: 4. CDR3 protein: CASSPGGSEKLFF. CDR3 nucleotides: TGTGCCAGCAGCCCAGGGGGATCTGAAAAACTGTTTTTT. The complete variable domain, with remaining parts taken from reference TRBV7-8 and TRBJ1-4, reads GAGVSQSPRYKVAKRGQDVALRCDPISGHVSLFWYQQALGQGPEFLTYFQNEAQLDKSGLPSDRFFAERPEGSVSTLKIQRTQQEDSAVYLCASSPGGSEKLFFGSGTQLSVL.

The rearrangement joins TRBV18 to TRBJ2-1; possibly TRBD1 for D (8 bases). The CDR3 extends over 15 amino acids. The V gene lost 2 bases and the J gene lost 5 bases, with 13 bases spanning the gap. Germline V gene data show CDR1 as KGHSH and CDR2 as LQKENI. CDR3 in amino acids: CASSPTGGTNNEQFF. The DNA of the CDR3 is TGTGCCAGCTCACCAACAGGGGGGACTAACAATGAGCAGTTCTTC.

The V gene is TRBV7-2, the J gene TRBJ1-4; no clear D gene. The V end was cut by 5 bases, the J end by 0 bases, with 10 bases between. The CDR3 has 15 amino acids. Looked up from germline, CDR1 is SGHTA and CDR2 is FQGNSA. The chain's CDR3 is CASSLYLATNEKLFF. The CDR3 DNA follows: TGTGCCAGCAGCCTCTACCTGGCAACTAATGAAAAACTGTTTTTT.

The rearrangement joins TRBV5-4 to TRBJ2-1, with TRBD2 matching 10 bases. The CDR3 runs 17 residues. Trimming removed 4 bases from V and 0 bases from J; junction bases left unmatched: 7. Germline CDR1 and CDR2: SGHNT and YYREEE (reference sequence). Here the CDR3 reads CASSEGTSANSYNEQFF. In DNA, the CDR3 is TGTGCCAGCAGCGAAGGGACTAGCGCAAACTCCTACAATGAGCAGTTCTTC.

The chain links TRBV2 to TRBJ1-1, with a weak D call TRBD1 (5 bases). The length of the CDR3 is 13 residues. Germline CDR1 and CDR2: SNHLY and FYNNEI. V lost 10 bases to trimming and J lost 10 bases, with 22 bases between them. In DNA, the CDR3 is TGTGCCACCAACCTACCCGGGGCGCCAGGAGCTTTCTTT. It yields the protein CATNLPGAPGAFF.

The V gene is TRBV27, the J gene TRBJ2-5; 14 bases match TRBD2. Trimming took 5 bases from V and 4 from J; bases not matched to a gene: 6. This CDR3 has 16 residues. Germline V gene lookup returns CDR1 MNHEY and CDR2 SMNVEV (reference sequence). For the CDR3, the DNA is TGTGCCAGCAGTGCGACTAGCGGGGGGGCTACAGAGACCCAGTACTTC. Its protein product is CASSATSGGATETQYF.

This clone was detected a few times. J is TRBJ2-1 and V is TRBV19, with D possibly matching TRBD2 (6 bases). Germline lookup yields CDR1 LNHDA and CDR2 SQIVND (reference sequence). Trimming left V 5 bases short and J 12 bases short, with 26 bases between. The CDR3 totals 16 residues. The CDR3 DNA reads as TGTGCCAGTAGTCGATTGGGGGGAGGCCGTATAGGGTCGCAGTTCTTC. This translates into CASSRLGGGRIGSQFF.

This clone has a handful of counts. The CDR3 spells CASSLNYEQYF. CDR3 sequence (DNA): TGTGCCAGCAGCTTGAACTACGAGCAGTACTTC. The chain carries TRBV7-2 and TRBJ2-7; D gene ambiguous. The CDR3 extends over 11 amino acids. Looked up from germline, CDR1 is SGHTA and CDR2 is FQGNSA. Trimming shortened V by 3 bases and J by 3 bases, and 3 bases separated the two germline ends.

A single count supports this clone. The chain combines TRBV6-1 with TRBJ1-3; D unresolved. CDR1 is MNHNS, CDR2 SASEGT, per germline. Deletions cut 7 bases from V and 0 bases from J, with 10 bases between. The CDR3 has 14 residues. Written as DNA, the CDR3 is TGTGCCAGCACCGACCCTCACTCTGGAAACACCATATATTTT. Its protein product is CASTDPHSGNTIYF.

The table lists this clone with a few counts. The chain couples TRBV7-9 to TRBJ2-5; TRBD1 is a possible D gene (6 bases). The CDR3 totals 15 residues. The V end lost 0 bases, the J end lost 1 base, and 9 bases lay between the germline ends. In germline, CDR1 is SEHNR, CDR2 FQNEAQ (reference sequence). DNA for the CDR3: TGTGCCAGCAGCTTAGCAACAGGGACCCAAGAGACCCAGTACTTC. It encodes CASSLATGTQETQYF.

There are a few counts of this clone. V is TRBV5-1 and J is TRBJ2-7; D uncertain. The CDR3 spans 14 residues. CDR1 and CDR2 from the germline V gene are SGHRS and YFSETQ. With 2 bases removed from V and 5 bases from J, the gap between germline ends came to 14 bases. CDR3 residues: CASSLLDVSDEQYF. The CDR3 DNA sequence: TGCGCCAGCAGCTTATTAGATGTGTCTGACGAGCAGTACTTC.

The gene calls are TRBV12-1 and TRBJ1-1. TRBV12-1 is described as a pseudogene. CDR3 length: 19 amino acids. CDR3 bases: TGTGCCAGCAGCTTTCCAATCCAGCTTTTGCAGACTCATCAAGATGAAGCTTTCTTT. It codes for CASSFPIQLLQTHQDEAFF.

This clone was seen only once. This chain links TRBV9 with TRBJ2-3; tentatively, D is TRBD1 or TRBD2 (6 bases each). The CDR3 extends over 19 amino acids. Germline lookup yields CDR1 SGDLS and CDR2 YYNGEE. V lost 0 bases, J lost 8 bases, and 28 bases lay in between. This CDR3 is CASSVATLESPGGQATQYF. In DNA, the CDR3 is TGTGCCAGCAGCGTAGCTACCCTTGAGAGCCCCGGGGGACAAGCTACGCAGTATTTT.

The genes are TRBV6-6 and TRBJ1-6; D is ambiguous. The CDR3 loop spans 15 amino acids. The V gene's germline CDR1 is MNHNY and CDR2 SVGAGI (reference sequence). V was trimmed by 5 bases and J by 9 bases, leaving 17 bases between them. The CDR3 sequence: CASSPTDARSSPLHF. CDR3 coding DNA: TGTGCCAGCAGTCCCACGGACGCGAGGAGTTCACCCCTCCACTTT.

The chain links TRBV7-2 to TRBJ1-5; 7 bases line up with TRBD1. Germline V CDR1 and CDR2: SGHTA, FQGNSA. The CDR3 consists of 15 residues. V was pared by 2 bases and J by 0 bases, with 1 base of the junction left unmatched. The CDR3 here is CASSLQGDSNQPQHF. The CDR3 DNA is TGTGCCAGCAGCTTACAGGGGGATAGCAATCAGCCCCAGCATTTT. Variable domain in full (rest from reference TRBV7-2 and TRBJ1-5): GAGVSQSPSNKVTEKGKDVELRCDPISGHTALYWYRQSLGQGLEFLIYFQGNSAPDKSGLPSDRFSAERTGGSVSTLTIQRTQQEDSAVYLCASSLQGDSNQPQHFGDGTRLSIL.

The rearrangement joins TRBV5-6 to TRBJ2-7, with TRBD1 as a possible D gene (6 bases). Trimming removed 0 bases at V and 5 bases at J, with 15 bases between. Germline V gives CDR1 SGHDT, CDR2 YYEEEE. This CDR3 has 15 residues. The chain's CDR3 is CASSLVWQGKDEQYF. The CDR3 coding sequence is TGTGCCAGCAGCTTGGTATGGCAGGGGAAGGACGAGCAGTACTTC.

The chain employs TRBV6-5 and TRBJ1-3; 10 nucleotides agree with TRBD1. The CDR3 totals 16 residues. Germline CDR1 and CDR2: MNHEY and SVGAGI. J lost 3 bases, V lost 0 bases, and 2 bases had no gene match. CDR3 residues: CASSYSGQGNGNTIYF. DNA for the CDR3: TGTGCCAGCAGTTACTCGGGACAGGGGAATGGAAACACCATATATTTT.

The V gene is TRBV6-6, the J gene TRBJ2-3, with TRBD2 as a possible D gene (5 bases). The germline V and J ends were trimmed by 7 bases and 0 bases, with 17 bases remaining between them. The germline gives CDR1 MNHNY, CDR2 SVGAGI (reference sequence). CDR3 size: 16 residues. The CDR3 spells CASNEGPEISTDTQYF. CDR3 DNA: TGTGCCAGCAACGAGGGCCCCGAAATCAGCACAGATACGCAGTATTTT.

This chain connects TRBV5-5 to TRBJ2-2, with D perhaps matching TRBD1 (7 bases). Germline CDR1 reads SGHKS; CDR2 reads YYEKEE (reference sequence). CDR3 length equals 18 residues. Trimming pared 4 bases from V and 2 bases from J, leaving 21 bases between. The CDR3 nucleotides read TGTGCCAGCAGCCCTGACCCCTTCAGGGGGGCCAACACCGGGGAGCTGTTTTTT. Amino acid sequence: CASSPDPFRGANTGELFF.

This sequence joins TRBV5-6 and TRBJ1-1; D remains unclear. The germline V gene has CDR1 SGHDT and CDR2 YYEEEE. V was pared by 3 bases and J by 10 bases, with 16 bases between. The CDR3 has 13 amino acids. CDR3 bases: TGTGCCAGCAGCTACCGACGGGTGAAATCAGCTTTCTTT. Encoded protein: CASSYRRVKSAFF. The full variable domain, its missing parts supplied by reference TRBV5-6 and TRBJ1-1, is DAGVTQSPTHLIKTRGQQVTLRCSPKSGHDTVSWYQQALGQGPQFIFQYYEEEERQRGNFPDRFSGHQFPNYSSELNVNALLLGDSALYLCASSYRRVKSAFFGQGTRLTVV.

This clone was seen only a few times. The CDR3 DNA sequence: TGTGCCAGCAGCCCGGGACTGGACTGGGACAATGAGCAGTTCTTC. This sequence encodes CASSPGLDWDNEQFF. The rearrangement joins TRBV5-4 to TRBJ2-1, with D possibly being TRBD2 (6 bases). The CDR3 consists of 15 residues. V lost 4 bases, J lost 5 bases, and 16 bases lay in between. Germline loops: CDR1 SGHNT, CDR2 YYREEE (reference sequence). Supplemented by reference TRBV5-4 and TRBJ2-1, the full variable domain reads ETGVTQSPTHLIKTRGQQVTLRCSSQSGHNTVSWYQQALGQGPQFIFQYYREEENGRGNFPPRFSGLQFPNYSSELNVNALELDDSALYLCASSPGLDWDNEQFFGPGTRLTVL.

The chain employs TRBV7-2 and TRBJ2-5, with 12 bases identical to TRBD2. There are 15 residues in the CDR3. Germline V gene lookup returns CDR1 SGHTA and CDR2 FQGNSA. The V segment lost 2 bases and the J segment 5 bases; nucleotides outside the gene matches: 3. CDR3 loop: CASSLYLAGGETQYF. CDR3 bases: TGTGCCAGCAGCTTATACCTAGCGGGAGGGGAGACCCAGTACTTC.

This chain links TRBV6-4 with TRBJ2-1; 8 bases are shared with TRBD2. Unmatched junction bases numbered 2, after V lost 0 bases and J lost 4 bases. This CDR3 comprises 15 residues. Germline V gene data show CDR1 as MRHNA and CDR2 as SNTAGT. The CDR3 DNA is TGTGCCAGCAGTGACTCGACTAGCGTGTACAATGAGCAGTTCTTC. Amino acid sequence: CASSDSTSVYNEQFF.

The V call is TRBV9, the J call TRBJ1-4; 7 positions agree with TRBD1. The junction had 6 bases not matched to a gene; V was cut back by 4 bases and J by 0 bases. This CDR3 contains 16 residues. Germline V CDR1 and CDR2: SGDLS, YYNGEE. The CDR3 loop reads CASSKGDSTTNEKLFF. The CDR3 nucleotides are TGTGCCAGCAGCAAAGGGGACAGTACAACTAATGAAAAACTGTTTTTT.

This clone has just a few counts. The chain is built from TRBV11-3 and TRBJ2-1, with D hard to call. Germline values: CDR1 SGHNT, CDR2 YENEEA. With 3 bases removed from V and 8 bases from J, the gap between germline ends came to 11 bases. The CDR3 length is 13 residues. The CDR3 DNA reads as TGTGCCAGCAGCTTGGGTTTTGGGGATGAGCAGTTCTTC. It encodes CASSLGFGDEQFF.

The rearrangement uses TRBV9 and TRBJ2-5, with no clear D. CDR1 and CDR2 (germline): SGDLS, YYNGEE. The CDR3 consists of 13 residues. Deletions cut 0 bases from V and 5 bases from J, with 8 bases between. CDR3 coding DNA: TGTGCCAGCAGCGTAGTGGGATCGGAGACCCAGTACTTC. This codes for CASSVVGSETQYF.

CDR3 amino acids: CASSPAGGLTEAFF. The CDR3 DNA reads TGTGCCAGCAGCCCCGCAGGAGGGCTGACTGAAGCTTTCTTT. The chain couples TRBV5-4 to TRBJ1-1; D is uncertain. V lost 4 bases to trimming and J lost 5 bases, with 15 bases between them. The CDR3 is 14 amino acids. Germline CDR1 is SGHNT and CDR2 is YYREEE (reference sequence).

The chain joins TRBV9 to TRBJ2-3, with D perhaps matching TRBD2 (6 bases). CDR1 and CDR2 (germline): SGDLS, YYNGEE. V shed 4 bases and J shed 6 bases, with 12 bases lying between them. The CDR3 has 13 residues. CDR3 sequence (DNA): TGTGCCAGCAGCTCTCGACTAGTTGATACGCAGTATTTT. Protein product: CASSSRLVDTQYF. Combining the CDR3 with reference TRBV9 and TRBJ2-3 gives the whole variable domain DSGVTQTPKHLITATGQRVTLRCSPRSGDLSVYWYQQSLDQGLQFLIQYYNGEERAKGNILERFSAQQFPDLHSELNLSSLELGDSALYFCASSSRLVDTQYFGPGTRLTVL.

The rearrangement links TRBV27 to TRBJ2-3; D ambiguous. Germline V gene lookup returns CDR1 MNHEY and CDR2 SMNVEV (reference sequence). The ends were cut back, 2 bases at V and 3 bases at J, with 9 bases in the middle. The CDR3 extends over 14 amino acids. DNA for the CDR3: TGTGCCAGCAGTTTACTAGGACGGACAGATACGCAGTATTTT. Translated, it gives CASSLLGRTDTQYF.